This entry lists 21 T cell receptor beta chains sequenced from one sample in a study of Ad26.COV2.S vaccination and SARS-CoV-2 variants. Repertoires were generated with immunoSEQ multiplex PCR, while TCRdb's copy carries only in-frame clones and drops some. This sample carries about 280,000 clones, more than 75% of them seen once, and the ten largest clones take 2.5% to 3.5%. Sample treatment: approximately 18 received Ad26.COV2.S at low or high dose, single or two shots; 5 received placebo; per-sample allocation not given. Repertoires come from day 63 after the first vaccine or placebo injection. The sequences come from peripheral blood, collected in a trial of Ad26.COV2.S vaccine versus placebo. The source is a person aged 18-60 years who received the Ad26.COV2.S COVID-19 vaccine or a placebo.

V and J are TRBV2 and TRBJ2-3; D ambiguous. V was trimmed by 6 bases and J by 2 bases, leaving 12 bases between them. Germline V gives CDR1 SNHLY, CDR2 FYNNEI. The CDR3 totals 14 residues. The CDR3: CASRGWANTDTQYF. The CDR3 region has the DNA TGTGCCAGCAGGGGCTGGGCCAACACAGATACGCAGTATTTT.

The chain recombines TRBV10-3 with TRBJ2-3; D uncertain. V dropped 10 bases and J dropped 0 bases, with 11 bases sitting between them. The CDR3 loop spans 13 amino acids. Germline V gene sequence: CDR1 ENHRY, CDR2 SYGVKD. The CDR3 DNA reads TGTGCCACCACACTTCCTAGCACAGATACGCAGTATTTT. This gives the protein CATTLPSTDTQYF.

V usage is TRBV30 and J usage is TRBJ1-2; D is undetermined. Germline V CDR1 and CDR2: GTSNPN, SVGIG (reference sequence). Trimming stripped 1 base from V and 2 bases from J, with 11 bases between. This CDR3 has 14 residues. CDR3: CAWSGGKGNYGYTF. In DNA form, the CDR3 reads TGTGCCTGGAGTGGGGGAAAAGGGAACTATGGCTACACCTTC.

V gene TRBV12-5 combines with J gene TRBJ2-7; D is uncertain. The CDR3 consists of 12 residues. Germline lookup yields CDR1 LGHNT and CDR2 FRNRAP. V lost 2 bases, J lost 3 bases, and 5 bases lay in between. The CDR3 coding sequence is TGTGCTAGTGGTTTGCTGTACTACGAGCAGTACTTC. This sequence encodes CASGLLYYEQYF.

This chain joins TRBV7-8 and TRBJ2-1; no reliable D call. Per germline, CDR1 SGHVS and CDR2 FQNEAQ. The CDR3 runs 11 residues. V gave up 5 bases and J gave up 13 bases, with 12 bases separating them. Here the CDR3 reads CASSASGSQFF. In DNA, the CDR3 is TGTGCCAGCAGCGCATCGGGCAGTCAGTTCTTC.

The table lists this clone with a few counts. This chain connects TRBV7-2 to TRBJ1-1; weak D call: TRBD1 (5 bases). The V and J ends lost 5 bases and 1 base respectively, with 11 bases between them. Germline lookup yields CDR1 SGHTA and CDR2 FQGNSA. This CDR3 spans 14 amino acids. The chain's CDR3 is CASSKGLRNTEAFF. CDR3 DNA sequence: TGTGCCAGCAGCAAGGGACTCCGGAACACTGAAGCTTTCTTT.

This clone came up a few times. This rearrangement joins TRBV20-1 to TRBJ2-5; the match to TRBD1 covers 9 bases. Germline V CDR1 and CDR2: DFQATT, SNEGSKA (reference sequence). The V gene end was trimmed by 3 bases and the J gene end by 4 bases; junction bases not matched to a gene: 6. The CDR3 has 14 residues. CDR3: CSASIGGQGETQYF. The CDR3 DNA sequence: TGCAGTGCTAGTATAGGGGGACAGGGAGAGACCCAGTACTTC.

The J gene is TRBJ1-5, the V gene TRBV28, with 9 bases lining up with TRBD1. The CDR3 covers 14 residues. Per germline, CDR1 MDHEN and CDR2 SYDVKM. With 6 bases clipped from V and 7 bases from J, the junction kept 7 bases outside the gene matches. The CDR3 sequence: CASSQQGARQPQHF. The DNA of the CDR3 is TGTGCCAGCAGCCAACAGGGGGCGAGGCAGCCCCAGCATTTT.

The chain employs TRBV19 and TRBJ2-2; 14 positions match TRBD2. The germline V gene encodes CDR1 LNHDA and CDR2 SQIVND (reference sequence). V was clipped by 11 bases and J by 5 bases; unmatched bases: 4. The CDR3 is made up of 14 amino acids. CDR3 nucleotide sequence: TGTGCCGGGACTAGCGGGAGTCGTACCGGGGAGCTGTTTTTT. Translating it yields CAGTSGSRTGELFF. Together with reference TRBV19 and TRBJ2-2, the CDR3 gives the full variable domain: DGGITQSPKYLFRKEGQNVTLSCEQNLNHDAMYWYRQDPGQGLRLIYYSQIVNDFQKGDIAEGYSVSREKKESFPLTVTSAQKNPTAFYLCAGTSGSRTGELFFGEGSRLTVL.

V and J are TRBV6-6 and TRBJ1-6; no reliable D call. CDR3 length equals 14 residues. Germline lookup yields CDR1 MNHNY and CDR2 SVGAGI (reference sequence). The V and J ends lost 7 bases and 6 bases respectively, with 13 bases between them. CDR3 nucleotide sequence: TGTGCCAGCACCTCGCCAGGATCTAATTCACCCCTCCACTTT. Protein sequence: CASTSPGSNSPLHF.

The rearrangement joins TRBV4-1 to TRBJ2-1; the match to TRBD1 covers 12 bases. CDR3 length equals 18 residues. Germline CDR1 and CDR2: MGHRA and YSYEKL. V was clipped by 0 bases and J by 2 bases; unmatched bases: 5. The CDR3 loop is CASSQEFGTGGTYNEQFF. The CDR3 region has the DNA TGCGCCAGCAGCCAAGAATTTGGGACAGGGGGCACCTACAATGAGCAGTTCTTC.

The chain combines TRBV9 with TRBJ1-6; weak D call: TRBD1 (6 bases). Trimming cost V 3 bases and J 6 bases, with 10 bases left between them. Germline V gene data show CDR1 as SGDLS and CDR2 as YYNGEE. The CDR3 spans 14 residues. CDR3 region: CASSARTANSPLHF. CDR3 nucleotides: TGTGCCAGCAGCGCCCGGACAGCTAATTCACCCCTCCACTTT.

The gene calls are TRBV7-3 and TRBJ2-3; D is undetermined. The CDR3 length is 15 residues. Germline V CDR1 and CDR2: SGHTA, FQGTGA. V lost 2 bases and J lost 0, with 9 bases in between. DNA of the CDR3: TGTGCCAGCAGCTTATTCCCAACTAGCACAGATACGCAGTATTTT. Amino acid sequence: CASSLFPTSTDTQYF.

The chain uses TRBV19 and TRBJ1-4, with D unclear. The CDR3 contains 11 residues. Trimming pared 7 bases from V and 8 bases from J, leaving 8 bases between. Germline V gives CDR1 LNHDA, CDR2 SQIVND (reference sequence). Here the CDR3 DNA reads TGTGCCAGTAACGAGGAGGAAAAACTGTTTTTT. Protein: CASNEEEKLFF.

This chain connects TRBV4-1 to TRBJ1-3; D remains ambiguous. V gave up 0 bases and J gave up 0 bases, with 6 bases separating them. Germline assignment: CDR1 MGHRA and CDR2 YSYEKL. CDR3 size: 15 residues. The CDR3 reads CASSQDRGSGNTIYF. The CDR3 DNA reads as TGCGCCAGCAGCCAAGATCGGGGCTCTGGAAACACCATATATTTT.

The V gene is TRBV5-1, the J gene TRBJ2-7; D gene unclear. The CDR3 covers 13 residues. Germline lookup yields CDR1 SGHRS and CDR2 YFSETQ. V lost 5 bases and J lost 1, with 10 bases in between. CDR3 sequence (DNA): TGCGCCAGCAGTCCGGACGGATCCTACGAGCAGTACTTC. Protein product: CASSPDGSYEQYF. The full variable domain, in which reference TRBV5-1 and TRBJ2-7 provide the parts outside the CDR3, is KAGVTQTPRYLIKTRGQQVTLSCSPISGHRSVSWYQQTPGQGLQFLFEYFSETQRNKGNFPGRFSGRQFSNSRSEMNVSTLELGDSALYLCASSPDGSYEQYFGPGTRLTVT.

The chain couples TRBV29-1 to TRBJ1-2; D possibly corresponds to TRBD1 (6 bases). This CDR3 region has 13 residues. Trimming left V 0 bases short and J 7 bases short, with 12 bases between. Germline V gene sequence: CDR1 SQVTM, CDR2 ANQGSEA. The CDR3 is CSVEEQQGRGYTF. For the CDR3, the DNA is TGCAGCGTTGAAGAACAACAGGGTCGTGGCTACACCTTC.

The chain links TRBV5-5 to TRBJ2-3; D not resolved. Trimming removed 3 bases at V and 5 bases at J, with 7 bases between. Germline CDR1 reads SGHKS; CDR2 reads YYEKEE (reference sequence). The CDR3 loop spans 12 amino acids. This CDR3 is CASSSRVDTQYF. The CDR3 coding sequence is TGTGCCAGCAGCTCCCGGGTAGATACGCAGTATTTT.

This sequence joins TRBV27 and TRBJ1-2; TRBD1 matches 9 bases. The CDR3 covers 16 residues. The germline CDR1 and CDR2 sequences are MNHEY and SMNVEV (reference sequence). Trimming took 5 bases from V and 3 from J; bases not matched to a gene: 10. As DNA, the CDR3 is TGTGCCAGCAGTCCCGGGACAGGGTGGACCTACTATGGCTACACCTTC. It codes for CASSPGTGWTYYGYTF.

This clone was observed a few times. The chain combines TRBV7-9 with TRBJ2-2; D perhaps matches TRBD1 (5 bases). Germline CDR1 is SEHNR and CDR2 is FQNEAQ (reference sequence). The germline V and J ends were trimmed by 2 bases and 1 base, with 8 bases remaining between them. There are 15 residues in the CDR3. The chain's CDR3 is CASSLQGGNTGELFF. The CDR3 nucleotides read TGTGCCAGCAGCTTACAGGGTGGGAACACCGGGGAGCTGTTTTTT.

V is TRBV6-5 and J is TRBJ1-1; 8 positions match TRBD1. The junction had 4 bases not matched to a gene; V was cut back by 5 bases and J by 5 bases. The CDR3 length is 13 residues. Germline assignment: CDR1 MNHEY and CDR2 SVGAGI. The CDR3 nucleotides are TGTGCCAGCAGTAACCAGGGGGCTACTGAAGCTTTCTTT. Protein product: CASSNQGATEAFF.